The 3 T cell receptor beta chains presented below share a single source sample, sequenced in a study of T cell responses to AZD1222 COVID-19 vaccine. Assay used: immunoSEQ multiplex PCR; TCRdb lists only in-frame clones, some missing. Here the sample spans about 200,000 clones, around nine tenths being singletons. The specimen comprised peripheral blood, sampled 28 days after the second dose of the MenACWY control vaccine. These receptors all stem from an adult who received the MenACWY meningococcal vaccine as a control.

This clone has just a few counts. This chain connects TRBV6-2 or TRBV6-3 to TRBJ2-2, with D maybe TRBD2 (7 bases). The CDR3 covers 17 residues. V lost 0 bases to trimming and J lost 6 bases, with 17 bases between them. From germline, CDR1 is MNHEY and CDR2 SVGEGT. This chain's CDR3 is CASSYSIGGGSPGELFF. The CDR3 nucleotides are TGTGCCAGCAGTTACTCGATAGGGGGAGGGTCCCCCGGGGAGCTGTTTTTT.

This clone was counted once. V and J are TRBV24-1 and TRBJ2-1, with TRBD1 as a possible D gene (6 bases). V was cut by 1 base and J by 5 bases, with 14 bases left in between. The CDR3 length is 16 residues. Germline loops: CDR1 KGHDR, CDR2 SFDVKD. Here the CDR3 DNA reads TGTGCCACCAGTGATTTCGGCCCTCAGGGGAACAATGAGCAGTTCTTC. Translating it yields CATSDFGPQGNNEQFF.

CDR3 protein: CASNKAGGAGNTIYF. DNA of the CDR3: TGCGCCAGCAACAAGGCGGGGGGAGCTGGAAACACCATATATTTT. This chain uses TRBV5-1 with TRBJ1-3, with D tentatively TRBD1 (5 bases). The CDR3 is 15 amino acids. Germline loops: CDR1 SGHRS, CDR2 YFSETQ. V lost 6 bases and J 2 bases, leaving 15 bases between the germline ends. The full variable domain, with the rest looked up from reference TRBV5-1 and TRBJ1-3, is KAGVTQTPRYLIKTRGQQVTLSCSPISGHRSVSWYQQTPGQGLQFLFEYFSETQRNKGNFPGRFSGRQFSNSRSEMNVSTLELGDSALYLCASNKAGGAGNTIYFGEGSWLTVV.